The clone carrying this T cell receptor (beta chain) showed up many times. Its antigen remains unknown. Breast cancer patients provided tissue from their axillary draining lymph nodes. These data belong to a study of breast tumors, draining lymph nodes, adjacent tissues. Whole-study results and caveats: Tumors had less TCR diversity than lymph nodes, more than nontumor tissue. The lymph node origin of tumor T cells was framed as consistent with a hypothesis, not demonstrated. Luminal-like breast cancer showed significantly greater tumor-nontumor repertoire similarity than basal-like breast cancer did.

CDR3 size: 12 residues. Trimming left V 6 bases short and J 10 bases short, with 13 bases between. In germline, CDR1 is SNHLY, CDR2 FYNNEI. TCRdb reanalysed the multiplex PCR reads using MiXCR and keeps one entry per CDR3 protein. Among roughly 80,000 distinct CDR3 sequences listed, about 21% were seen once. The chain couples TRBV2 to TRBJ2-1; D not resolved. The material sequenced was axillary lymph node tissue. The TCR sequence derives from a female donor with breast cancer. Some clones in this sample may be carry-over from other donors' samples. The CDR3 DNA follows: TGTGCCAGCAGGGCGATAGGGTCGGAGCAGTTCTTC. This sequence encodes CASRAIGSEQFF.